This is a list of T cell receptor beta chains from one sample in a study of blood T cells in healthy people across ages. TCRdb re-derived calls from the 5' RACE reads in MiXCR, one entry per CDR3 protein. This table has about 1,000,000 distinct CDR3 sequences, 35% to 55% appearing once. The sample comprised blood. The source is a woman in her fifties or sixties in good health. Both conserved end residues are part of each CDR3. The D gene is left open where the match is weak. Not every row has a clone size; where given, it reads once, few, many or a size class.

j_call clone_size v_call d_call cdr3_aa cdr3_nt
TRBJ2-3 few TRBV29-1 NA CSVVGQGLRDTQYF TGCAGCGTTGTAGGTCAGGGGTTGCGAGATACGCAGTATTTT
TRBJ2-1 few TRBV7-9 NA CASSKGNYNEQFF TGTGCCAGCAGTAAGGGGAATTACAATGAGCAGTTCTTC
TRBJ2-7 NA TRBV6-2/TRBV6-3 NA CASSPGYYYEQYF TGTGCCAGCAGTCCGGGTTACTACTACGAGCAGTACTTC
TRBJ2-7 NA TRBV20-1 NA CSARSLRGDSYEQYF TGCAGTGCTAGATCCCTCCGCGGGGACTCCTACGAGCAGTACTTC
TRBJ2-2 NA TRBV12-3/TRBV12-4 TRBD2 CASSSGTSGTTNTGELFF TGTGCCAGCAGTTCCGGGACTAGCGGGACCACGAACACCGGGGAGCTGTTTTTT
TRBJ2-1 NA TRBV9 TRBD2 CASSVSGGRSYNEQFF TGTGCCAGCAGCGTATCGGGCGGGAGATCATACAATGAGCAGTTCTTC
TRBJ2-1 NA TRBV20-1 TRBD1 CSATLTGGVYNEQFF TGCAGTGCTACATTGACAGGGGGAGTTTACAATGAGCAGTTCTTC
TRBJ1-5 NA TRBV9 TRBD1 CASSVGGGPNQPQHF TGTGCCAGCAGCGTAGGAGGGGGCCCAAATCAGCCCCAGCATTTT
TRBJ2-1 NA TRBV7-6 TRBD2 CASSSASGPSYNEQFF TGTGCCAGCAGCTCCGCTAGCGGGCCTTCCTACAATGAGCAGTTCTTC
TRBJ2-7 NA TRBV28 TRBD1 CASNNGQAAYEQYF TGTGCCAGCAATAACGGACAGGCTGCTTACGAGCAGTACTTC
TRBJ2-1 NA TRBV5-1 TRBD2 CASSLGLAGREQFF TGCGCCAGTAGCCTAGGACTAGCGGGGAGAGAGCAGTTCTTC
TRBJ2-4 once TRBV4-1 NA CASSQPVGSKNIQYF TGCGCCAGCAGCCAACCTGTAGGGAGTAAAAACATTCAGTACTTC
TRBJ2-2 NA TRBV6-5 NA CASSTRQSNTGELFF TGTGCCAGCAGTACACGACAGAGTAACACCGGGGAGCTGTTTTTT
TRBJ1-2 NA TRBV28 NA CASSSRVAIWYGYTF TGTGCCAGCAGTTCCCGAGTAGCTATATGGTATGGCTACACCTTC
TRBJ2-3 NA TRBV4-2 TRBD2 CASSRGTSGSGGITDTQYF TGTGCCAGCAGCCGGGGGACTAGCGGGAGCGGAGGTATCACAGATACGCAGTATTTT
TRBJ2-6 few TRBV6-6 NA CASSAPSGANVLTF TGTGCCAGCAGTGCCCCCTCTGGGGCCAACGTCCTGACTTTC
TRBJ2-2 NA TRBV5-1 NA CASSFILQGNTGELFF TGCGCCAGCAGCTTCATATTGCAGGGGAACACCGGGGAGCTGTTTTTT
TRBJ2-7 NA TRBV5-6 TRBD1 CASTLSGQGSYEQYF TGTGCCAGCACCCTTTCGGGACAGGGCTCCTACGAGCAGTACTTC
TRBJ2-7 NA TRBV9 NA CSSSPRASIYEQYF TGTTCCAGTAGCCCGAGAGCCTCCATTTACGAGCAGTACTTC
TRBJ1-1 NA TRBV7-2 NA CASSPRLRGGVPEAFF TGTGCCAGCAGCCCTAGGCTCCGAGGGGGGGTCCCTGAAGCTTTCTTT
TRBJ2-5 few TRBV18 NA CASSPPIQPETQYF TGTGCCAGCTCACCACCGATCCAGCCCGAGACCCAGTACTTC
TRBJ2-5 NA TRBV30 NA CAWSVLIQAEETQYF TGTGCCTGGAGTGTACTCATTCAGGCTGAGGAGACCCAGTACTTC
TRBJ2-7 NA TRBV29-1 TRBD1 CSVSWTGSAYEQYF TGCAGCGTTAGTTGGACAGGGAGTGCCTACGAGCAGTACTTC
TRBJ1-1 NA TRBV6-4 TRBD1 CASSAGRTGGKSEAFF TGTGCCAGCAGTGCTGGGAGGACAGGGGGTAAATCTGAAGCTTTCTTT
TRBJ2-3 NA TRBV20-1 TRBD1 CSAEGTEASTDTQYF TGCAGTGCTGAGGGGACAGAGGCAAGCACAGATACGCAGTATTTT
TRBJ1-6 NA TRBV6-1 NA CASSPVVVYNSPLHF TGTGCCAGCAGCCCAGTGGTGGTCTATAATTCACCCCTCCACTTT
TRBJ2-3 NA TRBV20-1 NA CSARDFGRVADTQYF TGCAGTGCTAGAGATTTCGGGAGAGTGGCAGATACGCAGTATTTT
TRBJ2-3 NA TRBV5-6 NA CASSLEGGKAHRAGDTQYF TGTGCCAGCAGCTTGGAAGGAGGGAAAGCACACCGCGCGGGAGATACGCAGTATTTT
TRBJ1-5 few TRBV7-2 TRBD1 CASSSSPDRGSQPQHF TGTGCCAGCAGCTCTTCTCCGGACAGGGGAAGTCAGCCCCAGCATTTT
TRBJ2-1 NA TRBV4-1 NA CASSLANYNEQFF TGCGCCAGCAGCCTCGCCAACTACAATGAGCAGTTCTTC
TRBJ1-2 NA TRBV5-1 NA CASRGAGDDYGYTF TGCGCCAGCAGGGGAGCGGGCGACGACTATGGCTACACCTTC
TRBJ2-4 few TRBV3-1 NA CASSQNGRAKNIQYF TGTGCCAGCAGCCAGAACGGGCGAGCCAAAAACATTCAGTACTTC
TRBJ1-1 NA TRBV7-3 NA CASSLLGGSMNTEAFF TGTGCCAGCAGCTTATTGGGGGGGTCGATGAACACTGAAGCTTTCTTT
TRBJ2-1 NA TRBV7-2 TRBD2 CASSLGLAGGTRHNEQFF TGTGCCAGCAGCCTAGGACTAGCGGGAGGGACAAGGCACAATGAGCAGTTCTTC
TRBJ2-7 once TRBV12-5 TRBD1 CASGLTLGTDDEQYF TGTGCTAGTGGTTTGACTTTGGGGACAGACGACGAGCAGTACTTC
TRBJ2-5 NA TRBV12-3/TRBV12-4 NA CASRRDSRVNEQYF TGTGCCAGCAGGAGGGACTCGAGGGTAAATGAGCAGTACTTC
TRBJ2-7 few TRBV9 NA CASGGQSSYEQYF TGTGCCAGCGGGGGGCAGAGCTCCTACGAGCAGTACTTC
TRBJ2-6 NA TRBV27 NA CASSFRGTLEEASGANVLTF TGTGCCAGCAGTTTTCGGGGTACTCTAGAAGAAGCGTCTGGGGCCAACGTCCTGACTTTC
TRBJ2-1 few TRBV3-1 NA CASSQDATSRGNEQFF TGTGCCAGCAGCCAAGATGCTACTAGCCGTGGCAATGAGCAGTTCTTC
TRBJ2-1 few TRBV11-3 TRBD1 CASSDGTGLFNEQFF TGTGCCAGCAGTGACGGGACAGGGTTGTTCAATGAGCAGTTCTTC
TRBJ1-5 NA TRBV7-8 NA CASSSSLLDQPQHF TGTGCCAGCAGCTCGAGTTTGTTGGACCAGCCCCAGCATTTT
TRBJ2-2 few TRBV9 NA CASSVAAAINTGELFF TGTGCCAGCAGCGTAGCGGCCGCGATAAACACCGGGGAGCTGTTTTTT
TRBJ2-7 few TRBV27 NA CASSLRPAYEQYF TGTGCCAGCAGTTTACGACCAGCCTACGAGCAGTACTTC
TRBJ2-3 few TRBV10-1 NA CASSEDADTQYF TGCGCCAGCAGTGAGGATGCAGATACGCAGTATTTT
TRBJ2-1 NA TRBV6-5 NA CASSFTGGDYNEQFF TGTGCCAGCAGTTTCACAGGGGGGGACTACAATGAGCAGTTCTTC
TRBJ1-2 few TRBV29-1 NA CSVEVEGSDGYTF TGCAGCGTTGAAGTTGAGGGGTCGGATGGCTACACCTTC
TRBJ2-3 many TRBV27 NA CASSPDRSTDTQYF TGTGCCAGCAGTCCGGACAGAAGCACAGATACGCAGTATTTT
TRBJ2-7 few TRBV2 TRBD2 CASSAGGGYSYEQYF TGTGCCAGCAGTGCCGGGGGGGGATACTCCTACGAGCAGTACTTC
TRBJ2-3 once TRBV18 TRBD2 CASSPLAGGDTDTQYF TGTGCCAGCTCACCGCTAGCGGGAGGGGACACAGATACGCAGTATTTT
TRBJ2-1 few TRBV29-1 NA CSVDVQRIYNEQFF TGCAGCGTTGATGTCCAGCGGATATACAATGAGCAGTTCTTC
TRBJ2-7 few TRBV6-5 TRBD2 CASSSLGLAGALGMDEQYF TGTGCCAGCAGTTCACTCGGACTAGCGGGAGCCCTCGGGATGGACGAGCAGTACTTC
TRBJ2-7 NA TRBV3-1 NA CASSQVGSEQYF TGTGCCAGCAGCCAAGTCGGCAGCGAGCAGTACTTC
TRBJ2-7 many TRBV29-1 NA CSVEVGDYEQYF TGCAGCGTTGAGGTGGGGGACTACGAGCAGTACTTC
TRBJ1-1 NA TRBV7-9 NA CASSEEAGERVVAFF TGTGCCAGCAGCGAAGAAGCAGGGGAGAGGGTGGTTGCTTTCTTT